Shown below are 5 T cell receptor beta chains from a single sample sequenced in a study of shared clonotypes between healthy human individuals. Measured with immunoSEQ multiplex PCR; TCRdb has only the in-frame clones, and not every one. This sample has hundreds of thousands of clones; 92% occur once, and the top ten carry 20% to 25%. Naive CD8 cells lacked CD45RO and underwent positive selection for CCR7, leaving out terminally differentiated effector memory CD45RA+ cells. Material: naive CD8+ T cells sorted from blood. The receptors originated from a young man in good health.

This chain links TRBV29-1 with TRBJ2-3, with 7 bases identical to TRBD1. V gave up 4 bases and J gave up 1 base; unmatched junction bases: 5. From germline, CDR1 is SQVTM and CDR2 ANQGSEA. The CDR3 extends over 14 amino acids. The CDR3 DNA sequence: TGCAGCGTTGTAGGGGGCGAGGGCACAGATACGCAGTATTTT. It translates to CSVVGGEGTDTQYF.

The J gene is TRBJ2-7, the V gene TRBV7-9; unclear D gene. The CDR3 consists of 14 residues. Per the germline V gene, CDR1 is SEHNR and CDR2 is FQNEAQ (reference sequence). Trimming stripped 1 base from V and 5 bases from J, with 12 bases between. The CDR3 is CASSLESRRDEQYF. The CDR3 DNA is TGTGCCAGCAGCTTAGAATCTAGACGGGACGAGCAGTACTTC.

The CDR3 nucleotides read TGTGCCACCAGCAGAAGGGTCAGGGGCGACAATGAGCAGTTCTTC. Translation: CATSRRVRGDNEQFF. The chain uses TRBV15 and TRBJ2-1, with D possibly being TRBD1 (6 bases). The CDR3 extends over 15 amino acids. Trimming left V 2 bases short and J 5 bases short, with 13 bases between. Germline V gives CDR1 LNHNV, CDR2 YYDKDF (reference sequence).

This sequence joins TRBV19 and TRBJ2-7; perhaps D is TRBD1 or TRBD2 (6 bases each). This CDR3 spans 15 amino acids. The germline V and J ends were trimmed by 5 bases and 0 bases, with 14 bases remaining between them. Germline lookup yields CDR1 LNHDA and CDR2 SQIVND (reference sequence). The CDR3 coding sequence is TGTGCCAGTAGTCGCGGGACAACCTTCTCCTACGAGCAGTACTTC. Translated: CASSRGTTFSYEQYF.

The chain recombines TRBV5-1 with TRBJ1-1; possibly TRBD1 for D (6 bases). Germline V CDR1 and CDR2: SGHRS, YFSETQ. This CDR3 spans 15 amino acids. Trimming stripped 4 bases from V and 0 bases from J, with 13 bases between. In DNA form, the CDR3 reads TGCGCCAGCAGCCTGGACAGCTTTATGAACACTGAAGCTTTCTTT. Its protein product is CASSLDSFMNTEAFF.